This TCR beta chain stems from a study of blood T cells in healthy people across ages (dated by TCRdb to between 2014 and 2017). The study in broad terms: In model experiments, roughly one uniquely barcoded TCR beta cDNA molecule per two T cells was captured by template switching. Four age groups were formed from the donors: young (average approximately 17 years), middle-aged (just under 40), aged (roughly 59) and long-lived (82). To avoid experimental bias, donors of different ages were spread randomly across the sequencing lanes. Age-related changes in TCR beta repertoire diversity were measured in the study by deep sequencing normalized with unique cDNA molecular identifiers. The study analyzed two additional independent replicas of 1 million unique cDNA reads from the same blood draw for two donors, one aged 18 to 30 and one aged 80 or older. Beyond this particular receptor, the publication reports: There was a strong correlation between observed TCR beta diversity and the percentage of naive T cells measured by flow cytometry. Total diversity estimates from one million sequenced T cells were considered lower bounds and underestimates. Because profiling used bulk unsorted PBMCs, naive and antigen-experienced compartments could not be compared conclusively. Compared with the aged group, the long-lived group had more naive CD4+ T cells, fewer expanded clones and increased TCR diversity, a pattern suggesting age selection. The CMV infection status of donors was not known, potentially confounding age-related changes in expanded clonotypes. As age increased, observed TCR beta diversity per million T cells dropped in a roughly linear way, and a significant reduction was already evident by age about 36.

The 35 to 40 donors, aged about 6 to 95 years, were systemically healthy Caucasian individuals from Russia. Roughly 11 milliliters of peripheral blood were drawn from each donor into EDTA-treated Vacutainer tubes. Ficoll-Paque density-gradient centrifugation was used to isolate PBMCs, with at least 6.5 million obtained per sample. Total RNA was extracted from PBMCs with Trizol reagent, with at least 6 micrograms obtained per sample. Naive CD45RAhigh/CD27high T cell percentages were measured by flow cytometry on a PBMC aliquot from every donor. As regards this clonotype: The antigen this receptor binds is unknown. No per-base quality is available; no much larger clone lies one base away.

The germline V gene (reference sequence) provides CDR1 LNHNV and CDR2 YYDKDF. V gives up 1 base and J gives up 5 bases, and the segment between their germline ends measures 15 bases. Its CDR3 holds 16 amino acids, cysteine through phenylalanine. CDR3 DNA is the only sequence kept; it has 48 bases, read in frame from the first base. Library creation used 5' RACE. Sequencing relied on an Illumina HiSeq 2500. The second PCR ran for about 6 to 12 cycles and used a J-beta primer mix along with a sample-barcoded 5' primer. Each TCR beta cDNA molecule received a unique molecular identifier from a template-switch 5' adaptor carrying 12 random nucleotides. Each sample yielded at least 3 million CDR3-containing paired-end reads. First-strand cDNA synthesis was performed from all RNA using the Mint cDNA synthesis kit, with priming by a TRBC-specific oligonucleotide. All cDNA was treated with uracil-DNA glycosylase and then went through a first 18-cycle PCR with the universal primers M1SS and BC2_uni_R. The authors processed their data as follows. For normalization, 1 million high-quality reads were randomly selected from each sample, with every read carrying a distinct molecular identifier. Instead of being binned into consensus sequences, reads that shared molecular identifiers were thrown out. MiTCR, set to a Q25 quality threshold and the strictest error-elimination algorithm, was used for CDR3 identification, clonotype clustering and error correction. A nonparametric unseen species model using Euler transformation provided a lower-bound estimate of total TCR beta diversity. TCRdb handled the public reads itself, with Q25 trimming in fastp and clone calling in MiXCR, and kept productive beta chains. Each CDR3 protein gets just one entry, which takes the most common genes and DNA from the rows behind it. These V and J calls are TCRdb output, not the study's own analysis. This sample is represented by 1,500,000 or so distinct CDR3 sequences; 35% to 45% of them were singletons. The ten biggest clones cover about 4.1% of the sample.

The rearranged segments are TRBV15 and TRBJ2-1; TRBD1 is perhaps the D gene, given 5 matching bases. The TCR sequence derives from a young woman in good health. Sequencing was carried out using blood. The CDR3 region reads CATSRGFFDSNNEQFF. The DNA sequence is given as TGTGCCACCAGCAGAGGATTCTTCGACAGTAACAATGAGCAGTTCTTC.